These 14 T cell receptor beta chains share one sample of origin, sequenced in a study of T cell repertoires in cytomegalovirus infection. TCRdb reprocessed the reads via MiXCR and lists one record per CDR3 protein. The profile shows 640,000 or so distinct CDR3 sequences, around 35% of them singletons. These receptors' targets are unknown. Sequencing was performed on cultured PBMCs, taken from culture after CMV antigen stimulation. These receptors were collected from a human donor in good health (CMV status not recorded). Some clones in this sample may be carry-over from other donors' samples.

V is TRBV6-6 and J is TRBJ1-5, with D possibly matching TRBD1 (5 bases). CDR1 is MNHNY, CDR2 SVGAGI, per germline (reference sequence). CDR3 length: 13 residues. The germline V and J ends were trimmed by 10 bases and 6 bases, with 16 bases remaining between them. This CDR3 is CANNLPGVQPQHF. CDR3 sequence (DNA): TGTGCCAACAACCTGCCGGGGGTTCAGCCCCAGCATTTT.

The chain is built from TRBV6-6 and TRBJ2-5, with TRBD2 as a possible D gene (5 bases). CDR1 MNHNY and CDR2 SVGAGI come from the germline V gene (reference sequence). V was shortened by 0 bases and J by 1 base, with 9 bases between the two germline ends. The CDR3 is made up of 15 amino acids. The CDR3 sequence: CASSYSLAIQETQYF. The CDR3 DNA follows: TGTGCCAGCAGTTACTCGTTAGCGATCCAAGAGACCCAGTACTTC.

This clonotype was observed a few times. This chain's CDR3 is CASSQIGSTVTPNYGYTF. The CDR3 DNA follows: TGCGCCAGCAGCCAAATTGGGTCCACCGTGACACCTAACTATGGCTACACCTTC. This sequence joins TRBV4-1 and TRBJ1-2; D is uncertain. The CDR3 covers 18 residues. The germline gives CDR1 MGHRA, CDR2 YSYEKL. Trimming removed 2 bases from V and 0 bases from J, with 19 bases in between.

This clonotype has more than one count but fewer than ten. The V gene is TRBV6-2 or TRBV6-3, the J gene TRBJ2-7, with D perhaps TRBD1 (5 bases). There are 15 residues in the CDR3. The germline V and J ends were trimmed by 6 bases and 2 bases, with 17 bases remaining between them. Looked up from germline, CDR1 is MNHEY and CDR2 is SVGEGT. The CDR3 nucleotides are TGTGCCAGCAGACCAGACAGACAGCAGACCTACGAGCAGTACTTC. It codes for CASRPDRQQTYEQYF.

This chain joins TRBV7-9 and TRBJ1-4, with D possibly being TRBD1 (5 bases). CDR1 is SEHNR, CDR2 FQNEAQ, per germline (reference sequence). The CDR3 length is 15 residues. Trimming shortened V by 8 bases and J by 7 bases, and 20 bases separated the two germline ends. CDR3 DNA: TGTGCCAGCTTAAGGGGAGAGAGTGTCGGTGAAAAACTGTTTTTT. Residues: CASLRGESVGEKLFF.

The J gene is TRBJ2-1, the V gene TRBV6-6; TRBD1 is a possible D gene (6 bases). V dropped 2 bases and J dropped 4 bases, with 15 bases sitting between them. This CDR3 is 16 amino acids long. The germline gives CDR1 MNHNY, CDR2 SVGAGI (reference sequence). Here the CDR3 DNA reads TGTGCCAGCAGTTACCGAGTCAGGGGCGTATACAATGAGCAGTTCTTC. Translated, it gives CASSYRVRGVYNEQFF.

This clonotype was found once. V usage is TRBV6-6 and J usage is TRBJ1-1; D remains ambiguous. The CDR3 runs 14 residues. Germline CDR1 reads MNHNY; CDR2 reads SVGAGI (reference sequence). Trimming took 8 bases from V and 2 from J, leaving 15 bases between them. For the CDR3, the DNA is TGTGCCAGCTCTGCCCTGGGCAGCAACACTGAAGCTTTCTTT. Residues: CASSALGSNTEAFF.

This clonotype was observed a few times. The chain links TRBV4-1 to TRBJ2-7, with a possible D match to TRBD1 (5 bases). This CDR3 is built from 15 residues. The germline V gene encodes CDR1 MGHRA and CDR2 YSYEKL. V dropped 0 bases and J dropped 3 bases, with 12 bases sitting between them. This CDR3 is CASSQEVGDNYEQYF. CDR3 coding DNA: TGCGCCAGCAGCCAAGAAGTAGGGGATAACTACGAGCAGTACTTC.

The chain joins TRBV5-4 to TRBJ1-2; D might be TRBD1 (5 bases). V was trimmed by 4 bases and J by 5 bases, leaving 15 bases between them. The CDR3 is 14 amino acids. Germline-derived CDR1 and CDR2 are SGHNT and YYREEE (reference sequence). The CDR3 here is CASSIGTDRYGYTF. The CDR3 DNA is TGTGCCAGCAGCATAGGGACCGATCGGTATGGCTACACCTTC.

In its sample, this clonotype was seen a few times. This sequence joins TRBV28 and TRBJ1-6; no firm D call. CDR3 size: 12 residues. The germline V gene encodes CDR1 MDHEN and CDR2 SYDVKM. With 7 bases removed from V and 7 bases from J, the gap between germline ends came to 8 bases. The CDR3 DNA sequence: TGTGCCAGCAATGGAGCAAATTCACCCCTCCACTTT. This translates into CASNGANSPLHF. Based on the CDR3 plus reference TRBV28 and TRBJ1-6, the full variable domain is DVKVTQSSRYLVKRTGEKVFLECVQDMDHENMFWYRQDPGLGLRLIYFSYDVKMKEKGDIPEGYSVSREKKERFSLILESASTNQTSMYLCASNGANSPLHFGNGTRLTVT.

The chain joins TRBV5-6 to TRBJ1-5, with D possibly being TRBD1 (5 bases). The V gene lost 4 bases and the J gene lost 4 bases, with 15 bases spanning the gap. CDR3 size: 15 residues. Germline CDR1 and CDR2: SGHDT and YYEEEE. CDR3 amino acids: CASSPGQPPNQPQHF. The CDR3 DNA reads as TGTGCCAGCAGCCCGGGGCAGCCTCCGAATCAGCCCCAGCATTTT. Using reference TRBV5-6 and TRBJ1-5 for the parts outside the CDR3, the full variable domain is DAGVTQSPTHLIKTRGQQVTLRCSPKSGHDTVSWYQQALGQGPQFIFQYYEEEERQRGNFPDRFSGHQFPNYSSELNVNALLLGDSALYLCASSPGQPPNQPQHFGDGTRLSIL.

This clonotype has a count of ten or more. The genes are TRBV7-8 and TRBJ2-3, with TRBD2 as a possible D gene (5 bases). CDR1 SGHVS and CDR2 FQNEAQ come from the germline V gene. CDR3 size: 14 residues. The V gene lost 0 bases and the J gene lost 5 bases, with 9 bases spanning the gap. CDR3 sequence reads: CASSLAGALDTQYF. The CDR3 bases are TGTGCCAGCAGCTTAGCGGGAGCACTAGATACGCAGTATTTT.

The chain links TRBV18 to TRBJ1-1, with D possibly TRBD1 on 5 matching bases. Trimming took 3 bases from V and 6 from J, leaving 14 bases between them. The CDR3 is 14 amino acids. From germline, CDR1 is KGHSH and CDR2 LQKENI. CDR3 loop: CASSPRAKSAEAFF. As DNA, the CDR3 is TGTGCCAGCTCACCCAGGGCAAAGAGCGCTGAAGCTTTCTTT. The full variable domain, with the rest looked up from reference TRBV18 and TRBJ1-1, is NAGVMQNPRHLVRRRGQEARLRCSPMKGHSHVYWYRQLPEEGLKFMVYLQKENIIDESGMPKERFSAEFPKEGPSILRIQQVVRGDSAAYFCASSPRAKSAEAFFGQGTRLTVV.

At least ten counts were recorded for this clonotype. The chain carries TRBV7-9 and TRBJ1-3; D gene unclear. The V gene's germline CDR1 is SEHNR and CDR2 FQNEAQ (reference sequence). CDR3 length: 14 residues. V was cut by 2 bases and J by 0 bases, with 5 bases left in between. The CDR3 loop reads CASSLTISGNTIYF. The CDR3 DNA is TGTGCCAGCAGCTTAACTATCTCTGGAAACACCATATATTTT. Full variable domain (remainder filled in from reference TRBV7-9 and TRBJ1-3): DTGVSQNPRHKITKRGQNVTFRCDPISEHNRLYWYRQTLGQGPEFLTYFQNEAQLEKSRLLSDRFSAERPKGSFSTLEIQRTEQGDSAMYLCASSLTISGNTIYFGEGSWLTVV.